The present T cell receptor beta chain was sequenced within a study of T cell changes during pregnancy in multiple sclerosis. Measured with immunoSEQ multiplex PCR; TCRdb has only the in-frame clones, and not every one. This table has over 90,000 clones, about nine tenths appearing once. Here the sequenced sample was peripheral blood, taken in the second trimester of pregnancy. This receptor was obtained from a female donor in good health, enrolled as a control in a pregnancy study.

This chain's CDR3 is CASSQDSTGYEQYF. The CDR3 DNA follows: TGCGCCAGCAGCCAAGATTCTACAGGCTACGAGCAGTACTTC. The gene calls are TRBV4-3 and TRBJ2-7; tentatively, D is TRBD1 (5 bases). V was cut by 0 bases and J by 3 bases, with 9 bases left in between. Germline CDR1 LGHNA, CDR2 YSLEER. The CDR3 runs 14 residues.